This T cell receptor (beta chain) derives from a study of blood T cell repertoires in COVID-19. Clones were read by immunoSEQ multiplex PCR, and TCRdb kept only the in-frame ones, dropping some. The sample records under 250,000 clones, around nine tenths being singletons. The trim removed 1 base at V and 3 bases at J, leaving 10 bases unmatched. Germline V gives CDR1 SEHNR, CDR2 FQNEAQ (reference sequence). CDR3 length: 18 residues. Sequencing input: peripheral blood. The V gene is TRBV7-9, the J gene TRBJ2-3; TRBD2 matches at 10 bases. This receptor was taken from a man aged 35-49 years with acute or convalescent COVID-19. The CDR3 bases are TGTGCCAGCAGCTTAGGCACTAGCGGGGCCCTCGGGACAGATACGCAGTATTTT. It encodes CASSLGTSGALGTDTQYF.